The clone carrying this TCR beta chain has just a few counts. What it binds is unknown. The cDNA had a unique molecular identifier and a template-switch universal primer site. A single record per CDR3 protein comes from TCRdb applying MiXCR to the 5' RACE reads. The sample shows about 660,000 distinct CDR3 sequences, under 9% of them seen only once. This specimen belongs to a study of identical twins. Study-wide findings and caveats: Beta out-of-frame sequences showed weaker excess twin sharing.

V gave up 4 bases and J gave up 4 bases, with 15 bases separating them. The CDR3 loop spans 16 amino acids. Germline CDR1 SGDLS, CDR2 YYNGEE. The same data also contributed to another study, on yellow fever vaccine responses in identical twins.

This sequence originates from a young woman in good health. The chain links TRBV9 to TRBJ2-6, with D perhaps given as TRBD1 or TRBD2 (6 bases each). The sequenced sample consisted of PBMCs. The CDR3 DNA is TGTGCCAGCAGCCAACGAGGGGGGTCAGGGGCCAACGTCCTGACTTTC. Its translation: CASSQRGGSGANVLTF.